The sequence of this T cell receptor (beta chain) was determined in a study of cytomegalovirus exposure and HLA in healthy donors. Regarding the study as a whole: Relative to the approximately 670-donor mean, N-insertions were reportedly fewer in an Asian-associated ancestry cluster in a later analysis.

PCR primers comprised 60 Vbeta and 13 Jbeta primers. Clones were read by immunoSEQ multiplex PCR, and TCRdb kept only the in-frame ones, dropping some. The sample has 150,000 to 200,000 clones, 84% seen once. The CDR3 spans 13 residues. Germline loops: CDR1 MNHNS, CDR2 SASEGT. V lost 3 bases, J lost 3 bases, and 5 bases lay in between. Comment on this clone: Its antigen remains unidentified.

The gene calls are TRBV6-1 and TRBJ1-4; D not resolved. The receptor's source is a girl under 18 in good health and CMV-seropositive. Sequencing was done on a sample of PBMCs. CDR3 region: CASSDTANEKLFF. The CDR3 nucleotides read TGTGCCAGCAGTGATACAGCTAATGAAAAACTGTTTTTT.